This T cell receptor (beta chain) was sequenced for a study of human T cells and chemical hapten exposure. The CDR3 is 12 residues long. Germline lookup yields CDR1 MDHEN and CDR2 SYDVKM. The V end was cut by 6 bases, the J end by 0 bases, with 5 bases between. Described time point: patch test 2, 6 weeks after DPC sensitization. As to treatment: therapeutic diphenylcyclopropenone sensitization with weekly scalp DPC. A single record per CDR3 protein comes from TCRdb applying MiXCR to the RACE reads. The data show around 82,000 distinct CDR3 sequences, more than 6.5% seen once. This clonotype was picked up many times.

This material consisted of whole blood, taken in connection with sensitization to the hapten diphenylcyclopropenone (DPC). This sequence originates from a woman in her twenties or thirties with alopecia areata. Some clones in this sample may be carry-over from other donors' samples. The J gene is TRBJ1-1, the V gene TRBV28; a possible D gene is TRBD1 (5 bases). The CDR3 is CASRTVNTEAFF. DNA for the CDR3: TGTGCCAGCAGGACAGTGAACACTGAAGCTTTCTTT. Full variable domain (rest looked up from reference TRBV28 and TRBJ1-1): DVKVTQSSRYLVKRTGEKVFLECVQDMDHENMFWYRQDPGLGLRLIYFSYDVKMKEKGDIPEGYSVSREKKERFSLILESASTNQTSMYLCASRTVNTEAFFGQGTRLTVV.